These T cell receptor beta chains were read from a single sample in a study of blood T cell repertoires in COVID-19. Repertoires were generated with immunoSEQ multiplex PCR, while TCRdb's copy carries only in-frame clones and drops some. The table has fewer than 35,000 clones, roughly 82% seen once; the top ten hold roughly 2%. Source material: peripheral blood. The receptors come from an elderly man with active or convalescent COVID-19. Each CDR3 is given with its conserved first and last residue. Each record gives: D gene, clone size, V gene, J gene, CDR3 length, CDR3 DNA, CDR3 protein. D genes are given only for firm matches. Clone size is not always given. Where it is, it says once, few, many or a class for expanded clones.

>.|.|TRBV2|TRBJ1-1|15
TGTGCCAGCAGCCTCCGCCTAGGAGGGGTCACTGAAGCTTTCTTT
CASSLRLGGVTEAFF
>TRBD1|.|TRBV6-5|TRBJ1-2|15
TGTGCCAGCAGATTGGGGGTGGCAGGGGGAACTGGCTACACCTTC
CASRLGVAGGTGYTF
>.|.|TRBV2|TRBJ1-5|13
TGTGCCAGCGGCAACAGCTACAATCAGCCCCAGCATTTT
CASGNSYNQPQHF
>.|.|TRBV4-1|TRBJ1-6|15
TGCGCCAGCAGCCGGACAGCTGCCGCCAATTCACCCCTCCACTTT
CASSRTAAANSPLHF
>.|.|TRBV7-2|TRBJ2-3|17
TGTGCCAGCAGCCCTCCCTCATGGGGCCGTTATACAGATACGCAGTATTTT
CASSPPSWGRYTDTQYF
>TRBD1|.|TRBV4-1|TRBJ2-5|18
TGCGCCAGCAGCCAGACAGACAGCTGGACAGGGGGCCAGGAGACCCAGTACTTC
CASSQTDSWTGGQETQYF
>TRBD1|.|TRBV11-1|TRBJ2-4|16
TGTGCCAGCAGCCCGAGGGACAGGGGTGCCAAAAACATTCAGTACTTC
CASSPRDRGAKNIQYF
>.|.|TRBV15|TRBJ1-6|12
TGTGCCACCACCCTACCGGGTTCACCCCTCCACTTT
CATTLPGSPLHF
>TRBD1|.|TRBV6-5|TRBJ2-7|13
TGTGCCAGCAGATTGACAGGGAAGCACGAGCAGTACTTC
CASRLTGKHEQYF
>TRBD1|.|TRBV7-9|TRBJ1-1|16
TGTGCCAGCAGCTTAGTAGGGACAGGGTCAAGCACTGAAGCTTTCTTT
CASSLVGTGSSTEAFF
>.|.|TRBV2|TRBJ2-5|13
TGTGCCAGCAGTGAAGTCAAACAAGAGACCCAGTACTTC
CASSEVKQETQYF
>.|.|TRBV19|TRBJ2-6|18
TGTGCCAGTAGTATTTGGGGGACTGGTTCCTCTGGGGCCAACGTCCTGACTTTC
CASSIWGTGSSGANVLTF
>.|few|TRBV20-1|TRBJ1-2|11
TGCAGTGCTTTTACGGTATATGGCTACACCTTC
CSAFTVYGYTF
>.|.|TRBV6-5|TRBJ2-2|14
TGTGCCAGCAGAAACAGGATTCTCACCGGGGAGCTGTTTTTT
CASRNRILTGELFF
>.|.|TRBV6-5|TRBJ2-5|16
TGTGCCAGCAGTTACTCGCATACGCTCAATTCGGGGGCCCAGTACTTC
CASSYSHTLNSGAQYF
>TRBD2|.|TRBV11-2|TRBJ2-5|17
TGTGCCAGCAGCAAACGTCTAGCGGGAGGGCCTGTTGAGACCCAGTACTTC
CASSKRLAGGPVETQYF
>.|.|TRBV18|TRBJ2-5|13
TGTGCCAGCTCCCCAAGGGGCTGGGAGACCCAGTACTTC
CASSPRGWETQYF
>.|.|TRBV6-5|TRBJ1-1|12
TGTGCCAGCAGCGGAGGAGGAACTGAAGCTTTCTTT
CASSGGGTEAFF
>.|.|TRBV27|TRBJ1-6|17
TGTGCCAGCAGGGTTACCTACAGCAGCTCCTATAATTCACCCCTCCACTTT
CASRVTYSSSYNSPLHF
>.|.|TRBV5-1|TRBJ1-5|15
TGCGCCAGCAGCTTGTCTGCAGGGGTCAATCAGCCCCAGCATTTT
CASSLSAGVNQPQHF
>TRBD2|.|TRBV28|TRBJ2-1|15
TGTGCCAGCAGTCTCCTGGCTAGCGGGAGGAATGAGCAGTTCTTC
CASSLLASGRNEQFF
>TRBD2|.|TRBV28|TRBJ2-1|14
TGTGCCAGCAGGGTGGGACTACCTACGAATGAGCAGTTCTTC
CASRVGLPTNEQFF
>.|.|TRBV3-1/TRBV3-2|TRBJ2-2|18
TGTGCCAGCAGCCCAGCCCCAGGCAGAAGGGGGACCACCGGGGAGCTGTTTTTT
CASSPAPGRRGTTGELFF
>.|.|TRBV6-5|TRBJ2-2|13
TGTGCCAGCAGCCTGACTCCGACCGGGGAGCTGTTTTTT
CASSLTPTGELFF
>.|.|TRBV14|TRBJ1-2|16
TGTGCCAGCAGCCATCTCAGGGCCGGACAAAACTATGGCTACACCTTC
CASSHLRAGQNYGYTF
>.|few|TRBV19|TRBJ2-6|13
TGTGCCAGTAGTCCTTCGACAGACAACGTCCTGACTTTC
CASSPSTDNVLTF
>TRBD1|.|TRBV5-5|TRBJ2-1|12
TGTGCCAGCAGCCGAGACAGGGGAGAGCAGTTCTTC
CASSRDRGEQFF
>.|.|TRBV24-1|TRBJ2-5|15
TGTGCCACCAGTGGGAATGGGGCAGGATGGGAGACCCAGTACTTC
CATSGNGAGWETQYF
>TRBD1|.|TRBV19|TRBJ2-7|14
TGTGCCAGTAGTAGACAGGGGAGCTCCTACGAGCAGTACTTC
CASSRQGSSYEQYF
>TRBD2|.|TRBV23-1|TRBJ2-2|18
TGCGCCAGCAGCCAAGGTCGGGGGGGCCCCCCCTCCACCGGGGAGCTGTTTTTT
CASSQGRGGPPSTGELFF
>.|.|TRBV9|TRBJ1-5|15
TGTGCCAGCAGCGTAGATGCGGGGGCGAATCAGCCCCAGCATTTT
CASSVDAGANQPQHF
>.|.|TRBV10-3|TRBJ1-1|13
TGTGCCATCAGTGCCCGGACAGACACTGAAGCTTTCTTT
CAISARTDTEAFF
>.|.|TRBV27|TRBJ1-1|13
TGTGCCACTCAGGGCGTTGGGAACACTGAAGCTTTCTTT
CATQGVGNTEAFF
>.|.|TRBV9|TRBJ2-2|15
TGTGCCAGCAGCGGAGAAGGGGTGAACACCGGGGAGCTGTTTTTT
CASSGEGVNTGELFF
>.|.|TRBV6-5|TRBJ2-1|11
TGTGCCAGCAGTCGTATGGCTGAGCAGTTCTTC
CASSRMAEQFF
>.|.|TRBV7-9|TRBJ2-5|15
TGTGCCAGCAGCTTAGTCCCTAGCCGGCAAGAGACCCAGTACTTC
CASSLVPSRQETQYF
>.|.|TRBV27|TRBJ2-7|14
TGTGCCAGCAGTTTAGCGGGCGGCGAGTACGAGCAGTACTTC
CASSLAGGEYEQYF
>.|.|TRBV2|TRBJ2-5|11
TGTGCCAGCGAGAGAGAGGAGACCCAGTACTTC
CASEREETQYF